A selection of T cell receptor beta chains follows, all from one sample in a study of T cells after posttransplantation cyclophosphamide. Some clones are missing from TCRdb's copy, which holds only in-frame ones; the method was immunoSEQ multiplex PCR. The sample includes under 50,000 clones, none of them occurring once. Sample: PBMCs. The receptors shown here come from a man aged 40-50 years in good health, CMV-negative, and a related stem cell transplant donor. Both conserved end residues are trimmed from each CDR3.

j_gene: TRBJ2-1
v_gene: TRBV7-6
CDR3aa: ASSLDRVGEQF

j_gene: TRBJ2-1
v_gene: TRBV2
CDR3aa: ASSDIAGSSYNEQF

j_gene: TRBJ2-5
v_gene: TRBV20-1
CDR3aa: SGVSGETQY

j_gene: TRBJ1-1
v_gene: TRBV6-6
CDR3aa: ASSYSRATEAF

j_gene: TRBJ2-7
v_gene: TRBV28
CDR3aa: ASSLSQAYSYEQY

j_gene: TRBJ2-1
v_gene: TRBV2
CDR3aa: ASRGLAGEGNEQF

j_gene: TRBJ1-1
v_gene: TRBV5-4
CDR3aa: ASSLAQLPSGAF

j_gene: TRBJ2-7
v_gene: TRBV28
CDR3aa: ASRTLGREGLYEQY

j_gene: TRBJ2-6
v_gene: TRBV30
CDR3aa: AWSPGTGSPSGANVLT

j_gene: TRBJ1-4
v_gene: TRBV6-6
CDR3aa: ASSYSPGTGFEKLF

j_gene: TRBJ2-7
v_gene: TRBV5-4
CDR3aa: ASSLLTSAPYEQY

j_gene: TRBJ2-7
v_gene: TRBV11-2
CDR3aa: ASSSRDYEQY

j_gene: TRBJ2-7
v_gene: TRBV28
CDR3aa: ASRGLDRPYEQY

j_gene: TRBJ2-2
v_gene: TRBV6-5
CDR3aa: ASRRWGANTGELF

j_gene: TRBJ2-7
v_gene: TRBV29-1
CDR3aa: STQTGSSYEQY

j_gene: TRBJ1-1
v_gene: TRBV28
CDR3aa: ASSLRGSTEAF

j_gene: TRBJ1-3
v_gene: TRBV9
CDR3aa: ASSASQGSTGSGNTIY

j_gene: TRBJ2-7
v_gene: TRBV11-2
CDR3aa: ASRREAGSPLEQY

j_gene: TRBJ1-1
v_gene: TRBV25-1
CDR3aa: ASSVGQDQSINTEAF

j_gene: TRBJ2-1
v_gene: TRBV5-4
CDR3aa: ASSLVAGGLGEQF

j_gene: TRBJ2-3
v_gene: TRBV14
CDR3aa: ASSQLPSGRWGGTDTQY

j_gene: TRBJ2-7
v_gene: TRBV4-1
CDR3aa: ASSQEGLVSYEQY

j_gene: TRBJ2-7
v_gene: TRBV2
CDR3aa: HSGSNYEQY

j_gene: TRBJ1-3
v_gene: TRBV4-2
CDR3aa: ASSQQGQGTGNTIY

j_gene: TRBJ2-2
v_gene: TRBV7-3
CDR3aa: ASSSDRERTGNTGELF

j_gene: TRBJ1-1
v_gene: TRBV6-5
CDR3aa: ASGRGGSSEAF

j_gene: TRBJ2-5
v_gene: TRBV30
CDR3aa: AWSLASEGQTQY

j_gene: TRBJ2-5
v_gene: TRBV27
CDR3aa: ASCQSGRARETQY

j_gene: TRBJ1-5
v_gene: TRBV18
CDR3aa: ASSPSLGDQPQH

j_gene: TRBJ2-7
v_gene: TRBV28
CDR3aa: ASSLYTGGEY

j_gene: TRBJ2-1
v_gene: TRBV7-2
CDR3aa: ASSLERREVEGEQF

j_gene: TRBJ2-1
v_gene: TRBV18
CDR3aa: ASSRTQQGRMRNEQF

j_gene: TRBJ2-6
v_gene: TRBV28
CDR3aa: ASRRPGQGSSGANVLT

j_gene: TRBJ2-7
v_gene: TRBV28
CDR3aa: ASSSTRLGDYEQY

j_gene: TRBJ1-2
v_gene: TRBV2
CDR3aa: ASSVSRIGGVYGYT

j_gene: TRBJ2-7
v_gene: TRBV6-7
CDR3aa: AQTGQKYEQY

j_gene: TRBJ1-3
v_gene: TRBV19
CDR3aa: ASRSSEDSSGNTIY

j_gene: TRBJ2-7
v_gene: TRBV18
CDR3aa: ASSPASGRSYEQY

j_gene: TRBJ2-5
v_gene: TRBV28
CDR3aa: ASSLERGPPQETQY

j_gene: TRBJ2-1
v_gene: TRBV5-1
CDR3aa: ASSSYNSGRANNEQF

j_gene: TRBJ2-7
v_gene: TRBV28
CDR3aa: ASSTQAGVFEQY

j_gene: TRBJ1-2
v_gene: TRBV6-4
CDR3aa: ASSDSTGYYGYT

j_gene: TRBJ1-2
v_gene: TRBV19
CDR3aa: ASKRQGLGGYT